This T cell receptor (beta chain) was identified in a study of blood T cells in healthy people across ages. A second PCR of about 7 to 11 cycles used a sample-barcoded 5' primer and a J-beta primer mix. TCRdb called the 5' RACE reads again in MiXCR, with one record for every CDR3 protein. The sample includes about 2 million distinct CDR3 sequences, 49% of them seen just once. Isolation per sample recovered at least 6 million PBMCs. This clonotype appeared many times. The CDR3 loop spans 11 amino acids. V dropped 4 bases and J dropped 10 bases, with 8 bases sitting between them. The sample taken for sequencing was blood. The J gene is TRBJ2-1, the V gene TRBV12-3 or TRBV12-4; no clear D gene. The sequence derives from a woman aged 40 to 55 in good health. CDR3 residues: CASSSLGEQFF. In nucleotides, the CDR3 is TGTGCCAGCAGTTCATTAGGGGAGCAGTTCTTC.